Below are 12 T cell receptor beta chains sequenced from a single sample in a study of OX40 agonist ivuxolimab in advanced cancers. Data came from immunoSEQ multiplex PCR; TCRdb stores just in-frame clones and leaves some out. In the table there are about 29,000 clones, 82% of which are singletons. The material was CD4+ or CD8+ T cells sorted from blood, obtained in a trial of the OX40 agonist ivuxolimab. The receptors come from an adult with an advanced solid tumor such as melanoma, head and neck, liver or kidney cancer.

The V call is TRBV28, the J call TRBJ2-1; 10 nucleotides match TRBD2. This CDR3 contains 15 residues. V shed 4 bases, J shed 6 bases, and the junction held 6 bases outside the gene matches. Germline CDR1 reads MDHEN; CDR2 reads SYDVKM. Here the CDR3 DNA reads TGTGCCAGCAGTTCGCTAGCGGGAGTATTCAATGAGCAGTTCTTC. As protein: CASSSLAGVFNEQFF.

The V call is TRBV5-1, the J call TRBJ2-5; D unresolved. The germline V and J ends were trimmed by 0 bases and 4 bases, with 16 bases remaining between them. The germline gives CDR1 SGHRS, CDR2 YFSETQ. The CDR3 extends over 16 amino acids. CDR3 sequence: CASSLEAGLIGETQYF. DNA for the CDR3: TGCGCCAGCAGCTTGGAAGCCGGCCTCATCGGAGAGACCCAGTACTTC.

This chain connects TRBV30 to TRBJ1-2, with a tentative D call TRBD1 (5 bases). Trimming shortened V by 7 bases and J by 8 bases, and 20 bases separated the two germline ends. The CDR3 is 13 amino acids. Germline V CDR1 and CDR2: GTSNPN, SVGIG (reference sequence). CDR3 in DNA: TGTGCCTTGCCGGGACGACGTTCGACCGGCTACACCTTC. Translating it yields CALPGRRSTGYTF.

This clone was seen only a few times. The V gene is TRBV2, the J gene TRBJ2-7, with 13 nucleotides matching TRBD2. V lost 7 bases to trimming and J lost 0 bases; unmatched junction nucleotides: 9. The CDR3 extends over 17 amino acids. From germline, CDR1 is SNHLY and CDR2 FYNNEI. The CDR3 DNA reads TGTGCCAGCATTGGAGGACTAGCGGGGGCTAGCTCCTACGAGCAGTACTTC. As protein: CASIGGLAGASSYEQYF.

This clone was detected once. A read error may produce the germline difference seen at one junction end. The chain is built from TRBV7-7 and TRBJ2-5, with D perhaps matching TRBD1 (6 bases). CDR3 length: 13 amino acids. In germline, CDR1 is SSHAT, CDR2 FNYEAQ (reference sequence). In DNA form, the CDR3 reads TGTGCTAGCAGCCTAGGGGGTGGGGAGACCCAGTACTTC. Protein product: CASSLGGGETQYF. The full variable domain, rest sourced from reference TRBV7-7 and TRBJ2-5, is GAGVSQSPRYKVTKRGQDVTLRCDPISSHATLYWYQQALGQGPEFLTYFNYEAQPDKSGLPSDRFSAERPEGSISTLTIQRTEQRDSAMYRCASSLGGGETQYFGPGTRLLVL.

CDR3 sequence: CASTPGQGIYEQYF. Written as DNA, the CDR3 is TGTGCCAGCACTCCGGGACAGGGAATTTACGAGCAGTACTTC. The rearrangement joins TRBV6-5 to TRBJ2-7; 9 nucleotides align to TRBD1. Germline V gives CDR1 MNHEY, CDR2 SVGAGI. V was clipped by 7 bases and J by 4 bases; unmatched bases: 8. CDR3 length: 14 amino acids.

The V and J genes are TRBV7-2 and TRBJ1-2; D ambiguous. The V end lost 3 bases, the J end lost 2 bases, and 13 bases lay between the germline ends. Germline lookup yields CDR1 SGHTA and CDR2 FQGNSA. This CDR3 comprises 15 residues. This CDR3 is CASSFGPGSNYGYTF. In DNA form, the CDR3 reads TGTGCCAGCAGCTTTGGGCCTGGGAGCAACTATGGCTACACCTTC.

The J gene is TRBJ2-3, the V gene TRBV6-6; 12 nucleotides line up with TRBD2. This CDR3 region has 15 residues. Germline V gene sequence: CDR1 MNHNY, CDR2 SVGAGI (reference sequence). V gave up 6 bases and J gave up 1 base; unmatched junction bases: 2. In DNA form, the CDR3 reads TGTGCCAGCAGCGGACTAGCGGGACGCACAGATACGCAGTATTTT. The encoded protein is CASSGLAGRTDTQYF.

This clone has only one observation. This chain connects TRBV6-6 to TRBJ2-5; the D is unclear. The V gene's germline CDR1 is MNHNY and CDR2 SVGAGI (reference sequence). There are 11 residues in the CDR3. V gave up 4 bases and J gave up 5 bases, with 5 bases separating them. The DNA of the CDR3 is TGTGCCAGCAGTTTAAGGGAGACCCAGTACTTC. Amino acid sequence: CASSLRETQYF.

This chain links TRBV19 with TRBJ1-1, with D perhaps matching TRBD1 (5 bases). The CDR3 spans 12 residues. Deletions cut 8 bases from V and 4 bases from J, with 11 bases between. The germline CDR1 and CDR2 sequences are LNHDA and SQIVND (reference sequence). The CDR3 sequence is CASLKGFTEAFF. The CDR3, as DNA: TGTGCCAGTCTCAAGGGGTTCACTGAAGCTTTCTTT. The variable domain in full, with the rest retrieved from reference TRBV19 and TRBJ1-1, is DGGITQSPKYLFRKEGQNVTLSCEQNLNHDAMYWYRQDPGQGLRLIYYSQIVNDFQKGDIAEGYSVSREKKESFPLTVTSAQKNPTAFYLCASLKGFTEAFFGQGTRLTVV.

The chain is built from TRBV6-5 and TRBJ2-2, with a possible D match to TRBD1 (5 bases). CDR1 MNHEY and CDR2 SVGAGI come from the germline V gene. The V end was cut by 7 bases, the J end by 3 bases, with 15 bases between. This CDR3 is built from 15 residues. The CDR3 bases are TGTGCCAGCACTTGGGGCAGGGCGGACACCGGGGAGCTGTTTTTT. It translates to CASTWGRADTGELFF.

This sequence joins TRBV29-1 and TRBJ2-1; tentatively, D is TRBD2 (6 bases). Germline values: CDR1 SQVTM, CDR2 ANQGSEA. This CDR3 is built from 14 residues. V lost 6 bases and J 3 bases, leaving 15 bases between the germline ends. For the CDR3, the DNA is TGCAGCGTCGGGGACTCCGGGGGCTACAATGAGCAGTTCTTC. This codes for CSVGDSGGYNEQFF.